This T cell receptor beta chain is from a study of T cells after yellow fever vaccination. Study details: SMART-Seq v4 Ultra Low Input prepared libraries from low-cell fractions.

Study-wide results and caveats: The booster saw the reappearance of most primary-vaccination clones (roughly 96% CD4, around 88% CD8). Contamination of FACS-sorted repertoires by abundant clonotypes from the bulk population could occur.

About this clonotype itself: Its specificity is not known.

Template switching with 5'RACE generated the TCR cDNA and added a universal primer site and UMIs. From the 5' RACE reads, TCRdb called clonotypes with MiXCR, one entry per CDR3 protein. The sample includes roughly 310,000 distinct CDR3 sequences, roughly 3.5% of them seen just once. This specimen was PBMCs, taken on the day of the yellow fever booster vaccination. This receptor was identified in a young man who received the YFV17D yellow fever vaccine.

This CDR3 is CATRWRGPSTDTQYF. In DNA, the CDR3 is TGTGCCACCCGGTGGCGGGGGCCGAGCACAGATACGCAGTATTTT. The chain has TRBV11-2 and TRBJ2-3; maybe TRBD2 (7 bases). This CDR3 comprises 15 residues. The germline CDR1 and CDR2 sequences are SGHAT and FQNNGV. V was shortened by 10 bases and J by 0 bases, with 17 bases between the two germline ends.